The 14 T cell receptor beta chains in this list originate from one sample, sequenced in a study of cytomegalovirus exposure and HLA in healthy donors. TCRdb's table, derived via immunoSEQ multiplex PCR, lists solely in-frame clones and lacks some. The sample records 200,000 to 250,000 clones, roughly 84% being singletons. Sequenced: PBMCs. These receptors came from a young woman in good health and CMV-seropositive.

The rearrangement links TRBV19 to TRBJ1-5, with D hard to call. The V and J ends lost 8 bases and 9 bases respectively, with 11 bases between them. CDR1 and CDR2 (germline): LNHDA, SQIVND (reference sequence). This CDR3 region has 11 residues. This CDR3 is CASGSGRPQHF. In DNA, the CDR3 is TGTGCCAGTGGCTCCGGCAGGCCCCAGCATTTT.

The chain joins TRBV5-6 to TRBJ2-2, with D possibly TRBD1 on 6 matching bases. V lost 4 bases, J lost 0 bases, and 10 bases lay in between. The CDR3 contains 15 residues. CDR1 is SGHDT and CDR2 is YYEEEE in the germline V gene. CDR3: CASSQTGSNTGELFF. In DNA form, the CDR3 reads TGTGCCAGCAGCCAGACAGGTTCGAACACCGGGGAGCTGTTTTTT.

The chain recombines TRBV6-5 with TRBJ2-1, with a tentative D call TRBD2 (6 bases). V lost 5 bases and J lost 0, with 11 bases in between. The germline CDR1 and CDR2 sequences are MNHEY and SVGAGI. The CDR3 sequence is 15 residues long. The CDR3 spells CASSPDGGSYNEQFF. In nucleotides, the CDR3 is TGTGCCAGCAGTCCAGACGGGGGCTCCTACAATGAGCAGTTCTTC.

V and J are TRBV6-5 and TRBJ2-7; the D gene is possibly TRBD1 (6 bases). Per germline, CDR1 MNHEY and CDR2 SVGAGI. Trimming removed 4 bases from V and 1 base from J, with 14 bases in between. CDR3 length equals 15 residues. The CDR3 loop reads CASSLSYRVSYEQYF. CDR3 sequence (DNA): TGTGCCAGCAGTTTGTCTTACAGGGTGTCCTACGAGCAGTACTTC.

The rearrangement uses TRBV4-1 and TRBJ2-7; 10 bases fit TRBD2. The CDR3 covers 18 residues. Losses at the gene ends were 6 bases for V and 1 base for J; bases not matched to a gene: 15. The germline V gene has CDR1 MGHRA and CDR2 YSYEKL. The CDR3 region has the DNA TGCGCCAGCAGTCAAAGTCTGGCTAGCGGGAGAAGGTCCTACGAGCAGTACTTC. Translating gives CASSQSLASGRRSYEQYF.

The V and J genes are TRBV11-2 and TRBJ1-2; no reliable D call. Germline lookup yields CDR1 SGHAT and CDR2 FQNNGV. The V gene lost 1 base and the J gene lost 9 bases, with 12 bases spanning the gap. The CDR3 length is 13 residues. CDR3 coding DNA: TGTGCCAGCAGCTTAGGGGGTGATTATCGCTACACCTTC. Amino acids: CASSLGGDYRYTF.

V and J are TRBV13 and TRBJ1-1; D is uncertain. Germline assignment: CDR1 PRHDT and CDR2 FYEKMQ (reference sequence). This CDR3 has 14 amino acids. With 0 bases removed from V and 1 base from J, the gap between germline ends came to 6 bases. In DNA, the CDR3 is TGTGCCAGCAGCTTAGGACAGAGGAACACTGAAGCTTTCTTT. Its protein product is CASSLGQRNTEAFF.

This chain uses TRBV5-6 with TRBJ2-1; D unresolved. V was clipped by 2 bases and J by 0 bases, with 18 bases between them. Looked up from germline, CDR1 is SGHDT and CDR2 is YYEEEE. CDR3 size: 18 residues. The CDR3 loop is CASSLSRIGGSSYNEQFF. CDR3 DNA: TGTGCCAGCAGCTTAAGCAGGATTGGCGGCAGCTCCTACAATGAGCAGTTCTTC.

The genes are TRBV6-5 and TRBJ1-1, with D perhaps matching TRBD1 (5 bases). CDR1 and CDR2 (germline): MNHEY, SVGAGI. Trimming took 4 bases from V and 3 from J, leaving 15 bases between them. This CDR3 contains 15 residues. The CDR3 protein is CASSSGTPTYTEAFF. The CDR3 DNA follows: TGTGCCAGCAGTTCGGGGACGCCAACGTACACTGAAGCTTTCTTT.

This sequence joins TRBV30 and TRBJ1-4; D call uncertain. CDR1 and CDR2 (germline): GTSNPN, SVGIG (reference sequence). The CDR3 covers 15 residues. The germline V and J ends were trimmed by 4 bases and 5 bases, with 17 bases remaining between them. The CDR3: CAWTRAGRLNEKLFF. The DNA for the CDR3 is TGTGCCTGGACTAGGGCAGGAAGGTTGAATGAAAAACTGTTTTTT.

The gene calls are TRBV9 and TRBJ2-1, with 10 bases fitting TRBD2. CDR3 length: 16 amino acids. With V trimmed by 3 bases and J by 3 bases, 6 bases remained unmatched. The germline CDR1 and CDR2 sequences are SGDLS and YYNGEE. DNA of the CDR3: TGTGCCAGCAGCGGGGGGAGCGGGAGGGACTACAATGAGCAGTTCTTC. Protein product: CASSGGSGRDYNEQFF.

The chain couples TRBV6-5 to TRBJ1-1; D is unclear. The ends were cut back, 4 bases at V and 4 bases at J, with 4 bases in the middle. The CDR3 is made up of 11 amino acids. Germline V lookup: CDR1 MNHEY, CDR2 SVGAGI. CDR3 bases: TGTGCCAGCAGTTTCGGCACTGAAGCTTTCTTT. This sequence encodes CASSFGTEAFF.

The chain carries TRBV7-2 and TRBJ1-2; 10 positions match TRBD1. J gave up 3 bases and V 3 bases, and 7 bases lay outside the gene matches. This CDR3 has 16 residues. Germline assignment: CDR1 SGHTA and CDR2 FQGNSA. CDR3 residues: CASSFLRDRGDYGYTF. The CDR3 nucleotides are TGTGCCAGCAGCTTCCTCCGGGACAGGGGAGACTATGGCTACACCTTC. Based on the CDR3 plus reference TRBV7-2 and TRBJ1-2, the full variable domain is GAGVSQSPSNKVTEKGKDVELRCDPISGHTALYWYRQSLGQGLEFLIYFQGNSAPDKSGLPSDRFSAERTGGSVSTLTIQRTQQEDSAVYLCASSFLRDRGDYGYTFGSGTRLTVV.

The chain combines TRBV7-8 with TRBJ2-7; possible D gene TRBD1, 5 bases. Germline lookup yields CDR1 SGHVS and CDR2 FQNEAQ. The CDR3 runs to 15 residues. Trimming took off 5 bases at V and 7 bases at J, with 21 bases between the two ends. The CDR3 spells CASSPEEDTTHEQYF. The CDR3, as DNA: TGTGCCAGCAGCCCAGAAGAGGACACGACCCATGAGCAGTACTTC.